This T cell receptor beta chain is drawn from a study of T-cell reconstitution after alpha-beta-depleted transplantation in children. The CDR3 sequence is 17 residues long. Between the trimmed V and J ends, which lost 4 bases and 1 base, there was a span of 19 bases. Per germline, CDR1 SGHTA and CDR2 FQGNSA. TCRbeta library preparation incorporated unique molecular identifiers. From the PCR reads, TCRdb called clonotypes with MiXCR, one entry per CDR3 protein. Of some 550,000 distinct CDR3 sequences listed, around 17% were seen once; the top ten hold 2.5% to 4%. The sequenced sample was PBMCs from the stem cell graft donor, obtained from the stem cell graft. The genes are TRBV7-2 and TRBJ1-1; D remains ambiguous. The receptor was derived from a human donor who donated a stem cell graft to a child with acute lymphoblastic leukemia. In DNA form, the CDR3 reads TGTGCCAGCAGCTCCCCCCACTTGACTATAGGGAACACTGAAGCTTTCTTT. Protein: CASSSPHLTIGNTEAFF.